The next 17 T cell receptor beta chains were all read from a single sample in a study of cytomegalovirus exposure and HLA in healthy donors. The primer mix had 60 Vbeta and 13 Jbeta primers. Assay used: immunoSEQ multiplex PCR; TCRdb lists only in-frame clones, some missing. Of about 43,000 clones in the sample, more than 45% were seen once. The sample consisted of PBMCs. The receptors originated from a man aged 60 to 69 in good health and CMV-seronegative.

The rearrangement links TRBV30 to TRBJ2-7, with D possibly being TRBD2 (6 bases). The CDR3 is made up of 13 amino acids. CDR1 and CDR2 from the germline V gene are GTSNPN and SVGIG (reference sequence). Trimming stripped 3 bases from V and 5 bases from J, with 14 bases between. The DNA for the CDR3 is TGTGCCTGGAGCCCGGGAGTCCGGGACGAGCAGTACTTC. Protein: CAWSPGVRDEQYF.

This clone was seen only a few times. The rearrangement joins TRBV10-3 to TRBJ1-2; 9 bases line up with TRBD1. With 7 bases clipped from V and 3 bases from J, the junction kept 12 bases outside the gene matches. The CDR3 runs to 16 residues. CDR1 is ENHRY and CDR2 is SYGVKD in the germline V gene. Written as DNA, the CDR3 is TGTGCCATCAACAGTGTCCCGGGACAGGGTTACTATGGCTACACCTTC. This encodes CAINSVPGQGYYGYTF.

The chain carries TRBV11-2 and TRBJ2-3; 9 bases match TRBD2. There are 14 residues in the CDR3. V lost 3 bases, J lost 5 bases, and 3 bases stayed unmatched. Germline lookup yields CDR1 SGHAT and CDR2 FQNNGV. The CDR3 nucleotides read TGTGCCAGCAGCTTTACAGCGGGAGGAGATACGCAGTATTTT. It yields the protein CASSFTAGGDTQYF. The variable domain in full, completed from reference TRBV11-2 and TRBJ2-3, reads EAGVAQSPRYKIIEKRQSVAFWCNPISGHATLYWYQQILGQGPKLLIQFQNNGVVDDSQLPKDRFSAERLKGVDSTLKIQPAKLEDSAVYLCASSFTAGGDTQYFGPGTRLTVL.

The gene calls are TRBV7-6 and TRBJ1-1; tentatively, D is TRBD1 (5 bases). V dropped 3 bases and J dropped 4 bases, with 12 bases sitting between them. The CDR3 extends over 14 amino acids. CDR1 is SGHVS and CDR2 is FNYEAQ in the germline V gene. The CDR3 region has the DNA TGTGCCAGCAGCTTGTCCCGGGGGGTCACTGAAGCTTTCTTT. It codes for CASSLSRGVTEAFF.

This rearrangement joins TRBV11-2 to TRBJ2-2; tentatively, D is TRBD2 (5 bases). CDR1 SGHAT and CDR2 FQNNGV come from the germline V gene. V lost 3 bases and J lost 6, with 8 bases in between. The CDR3 has 13 residues. The CDR3 protein is CASSLMEAGELFF. The CDR3 nucleotides are TGTGCCAGCAGCTTGATGGAGGCCGGGGAGCTGTTTTTT.

This clone was seen only a few times. The chain couples TRBV29-1 to TRBJ2-1, with 9 bases lining up with TRBD1. Trimming took 7 bases from V and 8 from J; bases not matched to a gene: 15. The CDR3 loop spans 15 amino acids. Per germline, CDR1 SQVTM and CDR2 ANQGSEA. The CDR3 DNA follows: TGCAGCGCTGATACCGGACAGGGGAGTTCGGATGAGCAGTTCTTC. It codes for CSADTGQGSSDEQFF.

Only a few counts were recorded for this clone. V usage is TRBV4-2 and J usage is TRBJ1-5; D unresolved. This CDR3 has 17 residues. Germline CDR1 and CDR2: LGHNA and YNFKEQ. V was clipped by 0 bases and J by 0 bases, with 12 bases between them. The CDR3 sequence: CASSQDPRGFSNQPQHF. CDR3 DNA: TGTGCCAGCAGCCAAGATCCCCGGGGTTTTAGCAATCAGCCCCAGCATTTT.

This rearrangement joins TRBV27 to TRBJ2-1; 8 bases map to TRBD2. The V gene end was trimmed by 1 base and the J gene end by 13 bases; junction bases not matched to a gene: 3. Germline CDR1 MNHEY, CDR2 SMNVEV (reference sequence). The CDR3 runs 12 residues. For the CDR3, the DNA is TGTGCCAGCAGTTTATTTAGCGGGACCCAGTTCTTC. Its protein product is CASSLFSGTQFF.

In nucleotides, the CDR3 is TGTGCCGGGCTCGGCCGCTCGGAAAAACTGTTTTTT. This gives the protein CAGLGRSEKLFF. This chain links TRBV30 with TRBJ1-4; D unresolved. In germline, CDR1 is GTSNPN, CDR2 SVGIG (reference sequence). CDR3 size: 12 residues. V was pared by 8 bases and J by 8 bases, with 15 bases between.

The CDR3 region is CASSQGTGGFSGNTIYF. The DNA for the CDR3 is TGCGCCAGCAGCCAAGGGACAGGGGGCTTCTCTGGAAACACCATATATTTT. This chain links TRBV4-3 with TRBJ1-3; TRBD1 matches at 11 bases. Germline assignment: CDR1 LGHNA and CDR2 YSLEER. Trimming removed 1 base from V and 0 bases from J; junction bases left unmatched: 2. The CDR3 spans 17 residues.

This clone was seen a handful of times. The chain links TRBV6-5 to TRBJ2-1; 9 positions match TRBD1. Per germline, CDR1 MNHEY and CDR2 SVGAGI. V trimming: 4 bases; J trimming: 12 bases; junction bases outside the gene matches: 7. The CDR3 loop spans 13 amino acids. CDR3: CASSSTGGMVQFF. CDR3 sequence (DNA): TGTGCCAGCAGTTCAACAGGGGGCATGGTGCAGTTCTTC.

V and J are TRBV5-1 and TRBJ2-7; no reliable D call. Germline-derived CDR1 and CDR2 are SGHRS and YFSETQ. V was shortened by 0 bases and J by 0 bases, with 4 bases between the two germline ends. CDR3 length equals 13 residues. This CDR3 is CASSLATSYEQYF. The DNA of the CDR3 is TGCGCCAGCAGCTTGGCTACCTCCTACGAGCAGTACTTC.

The chain has TRBV7-2 and TRBJ1-5, with a tentative D call TRBD1 (5 bases). CDR1 is SGHTA, CDR2 FQGNSA, per germline. This CDR3 comprises 15 residues. V gave up 5 bases and J gave up 9 bases, with 20 bases separating them. The DNA for the CDR3 is TGTGCCAGCAGCCCCGGGGGTTCCTTTGAGCGGCCCCAGCATTTT. Protein product: CASSPGGSFERPQHF.

CDR3 amino acids: CASSNGLAGSHNEQFF. The CDR3, as DNA: TGTGCCAGCAGCAATGGACTAGCGGGATCGCACAATGAGCAGTTCTTC. This rearrangement joins TRBV5-4 to TRBJ2-1, with 12 bases matching TRBD2. Germline trimming cut 4 bases from V and 5 bases from J; bases unmatched to any gene: 7. Per the germline V gene, CDR1 is SGHNT and CDR2 is YYREEE (reference sequence). This CDR3 region has 16 residues.

V gene TRBV25-1 combines with J gene TRBJ1-1, with D maybe TRBD1 (5 bases). The V end lost 8 bases, the J end lost 4 bases, and 11 bases lay between the germline ends. The CDR3 is made up of 12 amino acids. The V gene's germline CDR1 is MGHDK and CDR2 SYGVNS. CDR3 sequence (DNA): TGTGCCAGCGGGGGGTGGGCCACTGAAGCTTTCTTT. This encodes CASGGWATEAFF.

The gene calls are TRBV19 and TRBJ1-1, with TRBD1 identical over 7 bases. The CDR3 is made up of 14 amino acids. CDR1 and CDR2 from the germline V gene are LNHDA and SQIVND (reference sequence). V dropped 6 bases and J dropped 5; count of bases not matched to a gene: 9. Here the CDR3 DNA reads TGTGCCAGTAGAGTAACAGGGGATGGGACTGAAGCTTTCTTT. Amino acids: CASRVTGDGTEAFF.

The CDR3 nucleotides are TGTGCCAGCAGTAGGGGAAATCAGCCCCAGCATTTT. Its translation is CASSRGNQPQHF. V usage is TRBV6-1 and J usage is TRBJ1-5; TRBD1 might be the D (5 bases). V lost 5 bases, J lost 4 bases, and 6 bases lay in between. Germline V CDR1 and CDR2: MNHNS, SASEGT. The CDR3 contains 12 residues.